The rows below give T cell receptor beta chains drawn from one sample of a study of CD8 T cells in ankylosing spondylitis. TCRdb reanalysed the 5' RACE reads using MiXCR and keeps one entry per CDR3 protein. The table has 200,000 to 300,000 distinct CDR3 sequences, roughly 8.6% seen once; the top ten hold almost 7%. Input material: blood, either unsorted or a sorted T cell fraction (not recorded which). Receptor source: a male donor with ankylosing spondylitis or in good health (not recorded which). The CDR3 runs from the conserved cysteine through the conserved F or W. The D gene is left open where the match is weak. Rows give clone size only sometimes, using once, few, many, or a class for an expanded clone.

TRBD2	15	-	TRBV7-9	TRBJ2-5	TGTGCCAGCAGCAAGACTAGCGGGAGACAAGAGACCCAGTACTTC	CASSKTSGRQETQYF
TRBD2	14	many	TRBV5-1	TRBJ2-3	TGCGCCAGCAGCTGGAGCGGGAGCGGTGATACGCAGTATTTT	CASSWSGSGDTQYF
-	18	few	TRBV5-5	TRBJ2-1	TGTGCCAGCAGCTTGGAAGCAGCGAGCACCCTAAAATACAATGAGCAGTTCTTC	CASSLEAASTLKYNEQFF
-	13	many	TRBV2	TRBJ1-1	TGTGCCAGCAGGGGCCAAGTTGGGGCTGAAGCTTTCTTT	CASRGQVGAEAFF
TRBD1	12	many	TRBV12-3/TRBV12-4	TRBJ1-1	TGTGCCAGCAGTCCGGACAGGCAGGAGGCTTTCTTT	CASSPDRQEAFF
TRBD2	17	many	TRBV27	TRBJ2-2	TGTGCCAGCAGTTTATCCTCCACTAGCGGAATTACCGGGGAGCTGTTTTTT	CASSLSSTSGITGELFF
TRBD2	17	-	TRBV20-1	TRBJ2-7	TGCAGTGCTCACCCCTCCAGCATGGTAGCGGGAGGATACGAGCAGTACTTC	CSAHPSSMVAGGYEQYF
TRBD2	14	many	TRBV12-3/TRBV12-4	TRBJ2-3	TGTGCCAGCAGTGCTAGCGGGGACACAGATACGCAGTATTTT	CASSASGDTDTQYF
-	16	many	TRBV12-3/TRBV12-4	TRBJ2-2	TGTGCCAGCAGTCTTCGACGTCTCGAGAACACCGGGGAGCTGTTTTTT	CASSLRRLENTGELFF
-	11	many	TRBV20-1	TRBJ2-1	TGCAGTGCGTGGACAGTAAATGAGCAGTTCTTC	CSAWTVNEQFF
-	14	many	TRBV5-1	TRBJ1-1	TGCGCCAGCAGCCTTCCCGACAGAACACCTGAAGCTTTCTTT	CASSLPDRTPEAFF
-	14	-	TRBV7-9	TRBJ1-1	TGTGCCAGCAGCCGTCCCGGGTCAGGGAATGAAGCTTTCTTT	CASSRPGSGNEAFF
TRBD1	14	many	TRBV20-1	TRBJ2-1	TGCAGTGCTAGGCGGGACAGGGGGACGGATGAGCAGTTCTTC	CSARRDRGTDEQFF
TRBD1	17	many	TRBV20-1	TRBJ1-6	TGCAGTGCTGACCCGGGACAGGGGACTCCGGGGGATTCACCCCTCCACTTT	CSADPGQGTPGDSPLHF
TRBD2	14	many	TRBV3-1	TRBJ2-1	TGTGCCAGCAGCCAAGAACTTAGCGGGTATGAGCAGTTCTTC	CASSQELSGYEQFF
TRBD2	14	-	TRBV5-1	TRBJ2-1	TGCGCCAGCAAACGGGAGGGCCCGCTTAATGAGCAGTTCTTC	CASKREGPLNEQFF
TRBD1	15	many	TRBV18	TRBJ2-5	TGTGCCAGCTCACCACGGACAGGGGTCCATGAGACCCAGTACTTC	CASSPRTGVHETQYF
-	13	many	TRBV11-2	TRBJ2-5	TGTGCCAGCAGCTACTTGGCGTCTGAGACCCAGTACTTC	CASSYLASETQYF
TRBD1	16	many	TRBV24-1	TRBJ1-1	TGTGCCACCAGTGGGGCCCCCAGACAGGGAAAGACTGAAGCTTTCTTT	CATSGAPRQGKTEAFF
-	14	many	TRBV12-3/TRBV12-4	TRBJ1-1	TGTGCCAGCAGTTTATCAGGGATTTTCACTGAAGCTTTCTTT	CASSLSGIFTEAFF
-	13	many	TRBV9	TRBJ2-1	TGTGCCAGCAGCCCACAGGGAGGAGAAGAGCAGTTCTTC	CASSPQGGEEQFF
-	14	many	TRBV20-1	TRBJ1-2	TGCAGTGCTAGAGACAGGGACCCCCGGAGAGGCTACACCTTC	CSARDRDPRRGYTF
TRBD2	13	-	TRBV18	TRBJ2-7	TGTGCCAGCTCATCGGGGGGTCGGGACGAGCAGTACTTC	CASSSGGRDEQYF
TRBD1	14	few	TRBV29-1	TRBJ2-7	TGCAGCGCAGAAGCCGGGACAGGGAGCTACGAGCAGTACTTC	CSAEAGTGSYEQYF
TRBD2	20	many	TRBV6-2/TRBV6-3	TRBJ2-1	TGTGCCAGCAGTTACTCCGGACTAGCGGGAGGCTTCACCGATTACAATGAGCAGTTCTTC	CASSYSGLAGGFTDYNEQFF
-	10	few	TRBV30	TRBJ1-1	TGTGCCTGGATGACGGTAATAGCTTTCTTT	CAWMTVIAFF
-	13	few	TRBV20-1	TRBJ2-5	TGCAGTGCTAGCCGGCTTCTCCAAGAGACCCAGTACTTC	CSASRLLQETQYF
TRBD2	15	many	TRBV5-6	TRBJ2-7	TGTGCCAGCAGCCTCGGACTAGCGGGAGCTAGGGAGCAGTACTTC	CASSLGLAGAREQYF
TRBD1	13	-	TRBV29-1	TRBJ1-2	TGCAGCGTACACGGGACAGGGGGAAATGGCTACACCTTC	CSVHGTGGNGYTF
TRBD2	15	many	TRBV5-1	TRBJ2-7	TGCGCCAGCAGCTCTCTAGCGGCTAGTTCCTACGAGCAGTACTTC	CASSSLAASSYEQYF
TRBD2	15	many	TRBV5-1	TRBJ2-1	TGCGCCAGCAGCACGACTAGCGTAACCTACAATGAGCAGTTCTTC	CASSTTSVTYNEQFF
TRBD1	15	many	TRBV12-3/TRBV12-4	TRBJ2-5	TGTGCCAGCAGTCCCCAGGGGACAGGGTCGGAGACCCAGTACTTC	CASSPQGTGSETQYF
-	13	-	TRBV30	TRBJ2-1	TGTGCCTGGGGTGGACAGAGTTACAATGAGCAGTTCTTC	CAWGGQSYNEQFF
-	14	many	TRBV6-5	TRBJ2-7	TGTGCCAGCAGTTACTCGAGAAGGGTGGGTTCGACCATCTTC	CASSYSRRVGSTIF
-	16	many	TRBV7-8	TRBJ1-1	TGTGCCAGCAGCATCGGGACCCCGAGAGGGACCACTGAAGCTTTCTTT	CASSIGTPRGTTEAFF
-	15	-	TRBV20-1	TRBJ2-1	TGCAGTGCTAGCGGCCAGGGGGGGTCCCACAATGAGCAGTTCTTC	CSASGQGGSHNEQFF
-	15	many	TRBV9	TRBJ1-1	TGTGCCAGCAGCGTAAGGGGGGTAGACGACACTGAAGCTTTCTTT	CASSVRGVDDTEAFF
-	15	many	TRBV7-9	TRBJ2-7	TGTGCCAGCAGTGGAGGGGGCTTAATTTCCTACGAGCAGTACTTC	CASSGGGLISYEQYF
TRBD1	16	-	TRBV20-1	TRBJ2-7	TGCAGTGCTAACTCACCCTTGGACAGGGAGCCCTACGAGCAGTACTTC	CSANSPLDREPYEQYF
-	14	many	TRBV20-1	TRBJ1-2	TGCAGTGCTAATCAGGGGCCGACTGGGTATGGCTACACCTTC	CSANQGPTGYGYTF
-	17	many	TRBV5-1	TRBJ1-1	TGCGCCAGCAGCTTCCCCCTAGGCCGGGGGGCGAACACTGAAGCTTTCTTT	CASSFPLGRGANTEAFF
-	12	few	TRBV5-5	TRBJ1-5	TGTGCCAGCAGCTTGTATTTGGGTCCCCAGCATTTT	CASSLYLGPQHF
TRBD2	17	many	TRBV7-8	TRBJ2-7	TGTGCCAGCAGCTCGGGGATTAGCGGGGAGGTGGCCTACGAGCAGTACTTC	CASSSGISGEVAYEQYF
TRBD1	12	many	TRBV5-5	TRBJ2-1	TGTGCCAGCAGCTTGGATGGGACAGTGGAGTTCTTC	CASSLDGTVEFF
-	13	-	TRBV7-2	TRBJ1-5	TGTGCCAGCAGCCAGAGGGAAGGTCAGCCCCAGCATTTT	CASSQREGQPQHF
TRBD2	15	-	TRBV7-2	TRBJ2-3	TGTGCCAGCAGCTTAGGAGCGGGGGGTTCCGATACGCAGTATTTT	CASSLGAGGSDTQYF
-	18	many	TRBV20-1	TRBJ1-1	TGCAGTGCTAGATCAAGCGGGCAGGTCTATCTTCCCCGAACTGAAGCTTTCTTT	CSARSSGQVYLPRTEAFF
TRBD1	16	many	TRBV3-1	TRBJ1-2	TGTGCCAGCAGCCCGACAGGGGAGGTCCCTACCGGCGGCTACACCTTC	CASSPTGEVPTGGYTF
TRBD1	15	many	TRBV5-1	TRBJ1-1	TGCGCCAGCAACCCTACAGGGGCCATGAACACTGAAGCTTTCTTT	CASNPTGAMNTEAFF
-	11	few	TRBV15	TRBJ1-4	TGTGCCACCAGCGGGTATGAAAAACTGTTTTTT	CATSGYEKLFF
TRBD2	19	many	TRBV20-1	TRBJ2-3	TGCAGTGCTAGAGACGCCGCGATAGCGGGAGGGCCGAGAGGGGTTACGCAGTATTTT	CSARDAAIAGGPRGVTQYF
TRBD2	15	many	TRBV20-1	TRBJ2-3	TGCAGTGCTAGCGGGAGGGGTCCCAGCACAGATACGCAGTATTTT	CSASGRGPSTDTQYF
-	16	many	TRBV6-2/TRBV6-3	TRBJ2-1	TGTGCCAGCAGTTACTCCGTAGCGAACTCCTACAATGAGCAGTTCTTC	CASSYSVANSYNEQFF
TRBD1	16	few	TRBV11-1	TRBJ2-7	TGTGCCAGCAGCTTAACCCCCGGGACAGTCTCCTACGAGCAGTACTTC	CASSLTPGTVSYEQYF
-	14	few	TRBV24-1	TRBJ2-7	TGTGCCACCAGTGATTCGTGGAGCTCCTACGAGCAGTACTTC	CATSDSWSSYEQYF
-	16	many	TRBV5-4	TRBJ1-1	TGTGCCAGCAGCCGACAGCAGCAGGGCGGGAACACTGAAGCTTTCTTT	CASSRQQQGGNTEAFF
-	12	many	TRBV7-2	TRBJ2-1	TGTGCCAGCAGCTTAGAGGGGAGACCCGGGTTCTTC	CASSLEGRPGFF